These 30 T cell receptor beta chains came from one sample sequenced in a study of cytomegalovirus exposure and HLA in healthy donors (dated by TCRdb to the late 2010s). Library construction relied on the immunoSEQ multiplex PCR assay. For the multiplex PCR, a mixture combining 60 forward primers for TCR Vbeta segments and 13 reverse primers for TCR Jbeta segments was used. This is the immuneACCESS table as TCRdb keeps it, with only in-frame sequences that have V and J called. A part of the clones is gone; compared with another copy, unresolved V genes explain less than half, and the rest is unexplained. This sample comprises 85,000 to 90,000 clones, about 75% of them detected only once. The ten largest clones capture roughly 9.1% of the sample. Input material: PBMCs. The origin of the receptors is a man under 40 in good health and CMV-seropositive.

Only one count was recorded for this clone. This sequence joins TRBV2 and TRBJ2-3; TRBD1 might be the D (5 bases). Trimming shortened V by 6 bases and J by 0 bases, and 16 bases separated the two germline ends. Germline assignment: CDR1 SNHLY and CDR2 FYNNEI. The CDR3 sequence is 16 residues long. This chain's CDR3 is CASSASPRASTDTQYF. Written as DNA, the CDR3 is TGTGCCAGCAGCGCCTCTCCCAGGGCGAGCACAGATACGCAGTATTTT.

The CDR3 is CATSTGDNYGYTF. CDR3 in DNA: TGTGCCACTTCGACAGGGGATAACTATGGCTACACCTTC. The chain combines TRBV6-4 with TRBJ1-2; 8 positions agree with TRBD1. Per the germline V gene, CDR1 is MRHNA and CDR2 is SNTAGT. The J segment lost 1 base and the V segment lost 10 bases, leaving 5 bases of the junction unmatched. The CDR3 length is 13 residues.

The rearrangement links TRBV28 to TRBJ1-5; possible D gene TRBD1, 5 bases. CDR3 length: 16 residues. The germline V gene has CDR1 MDHEN and CDR2 SYDVKM. Trimming pared 0 bases from V and 3 bases from J, leaving 12 bases between. CDR3 in amino acids: CASSLWEGRDNQPQHF. The CDR3 DNA reads as TGTGCCAGCAGTTTATGGGAGGGACGGGACAATCAGCCCCAGCATTTT.

The CDR3 reads CAWSTRGEANYGYTF. The CDR3 DNA follows: TGTGCCTGGAGTACACGGGGGGAAGCGAACTATGGCTACACCTTC. The V and J genes are TRBV30 and TRBJ1-2; D may be TRBD1 (5 bases). V shed 2 bases and J shed 2 bases, with 15 bases lying between them. The V gene's germline CDR1 is GTSNPN and CDR2 SVGIG (reference sequence). The CDR3 runs to 15 residues.

The chain links TRBV13 to TRBJ1-1; 9 bases fit TRBD1. Germline values: CDR1 PRHDT, CDR2 FYEKMQ (reference sequence). The CDR3 spans 12 residues. The V and J ends lost 7 bases and 4 bases, in that order; junction bases with no gene match: 1. The CDR3 bases are TGTGCCAGCACGACAGGGGGCACTGAAGCTTTCTTT. Translating it yields CASTTGGTEAFF.

J is TRBJ1-3 and V is TRBV11-2; D call uncertain. CDR1 SGHAT and CDR2 FQNNGV come from the germline V gene. There are 15 residues in the CDR3. Trimming shortened V by 6 bases and J by 4 bases, and 16 bases separated the two germline ends. Written as DNA, the CDR3 is TGTGCCAGCAGTTTCACCAGGATTGCCGGAAACACCATATATTTT. Encoded protein: CASSFTRIAGNTIYF.

This clone has just one count. The V and J genes are TRBV4-1 and TRBJ1-2; unclear D gene. CDR1 and CDR2 (germline): MGHRA, YSYEKL. The length of the CDR3 is 13 residues. V lost 3 bases to trimming and J lost 5 bases, with 10 bases between them. The CDR3 sequence: CASSHLVGYGYTF. The CDR3 nucleotides are TGCGCCAGCAGCCACCTAGTCGGATATGGCTACACCTTC.

The chain has TRBV15 and TRBJ2-3; the D is unclear. CDR3 length: 14 amino acids. The germline gives CDR1 LNHNV, CDR2 YYDKDF (reference sequence). V was trimmed by 3 bases and J by 1 base, leaving 8 bases between them. The CDR3 spells CATSSLVGTDTQYF. CDR3 bases: TGTGCCACCAGCAGCCTGGTAGGCACAGATACGCAGTATTTT. Full variable domain (outside the CDR3, taken from reference TRBV15 and TRBJ2-3): DAMVIQNPRYQVTQFGKPVTLSCSQTLNHNVMYWYQQKSSQAPKLLFHYYDKDFNNEADTPDNFQSRRPNTSFCFLDIRSPGLGDTAMYLCATSSLVGTDTQYFGPGTRLTVL.

The gene calls are TRBV27 and TRBJ2-1; TRBD2 matches at 8 bases. There are 16 residues in the CDR3. V lost 5 bases and J lost 2; bases outside the gene matches: 8. Looked up from germline, CDR1 is MNHEY and CDR2 is SMNVEV (reference sequence). The CDR3 sequence: CASSPGGGLTYNEQFF. The CDR3 nucleotides are TGTGCCAGCAGTCCCGGGGGGGGGTTGACCTACAATGAGCAGTTCTTC.

This clone was counted a single time. The rearrangement uses TRBV5-4 and TRBJ2-5, with 11 bases lining up with TRBD2. Trimming removed 4 bases from V and 5 bases from J; junction bases left unmatched: 10. The CDR3 length is 16 residues. The V gene's germline CDR1 is SGHNT and CDR2 YYREEE (reference sequence). DNA for the CDR3: TGTGCCAGCAGCACCGCCACTAGCGGGGGTTGGGAGACCCAGTACTTC. This translates into CASSTATSGGWETQYF.

The sample holds one count of this clone. The chain combines TRBV28 with TRBJ2-3, with TRBD2 identical over 9 bases. The CDR3 loop spans 14 amino acids. Unmatched junction bases numbered 11, after V lost 4 bases and J lost 12 bases. Germline V gives CDR1 MDHEN, CDR2 SYDVKM. The CDR3 DNA sequence: TGTGCCAGCAGTTCCCGCGGGGGGGGTGGTCTCCAGTATTTT. Amino acids: CASSSRGGGGLQYF. Combining the CDR3 with reference TRBV28 and TRBJ2-3 gives the whole variable domain DVKVTQSSRYLVKRTGEKVFLECVQDMDHENMFWYRQDPGLGLRLIYFSYDVKMKEKGDIPEGYSVSREKKERFSLILESASTNQTSMYLCASSSRGGGGLQYFGPGTRLTVL.

The chain recombines TRBV7-2 with TRBJ1-4; TRBD1 is a possible D gene (6 bases). Germline assignment: CDR1 SGHTA and CDR2 FQGNSA. This CDR3 is 14 amino acids long. The V and J ends lost 6 bases and 7 bases respectively, with 15 bases between them. The CDR3 coding sequence is TGTGCCAGCAGGCGGGGGGGGGCTGCTGAAAAACTGTTTTTT. Translation gives CASRRGGAAEKLFF.

The V call is TRBV5-8, the J call TRBJ2-7, with 9 bases fitting TRBD1. Germline assignment: CDR1 SGHTS and CDR2 YDEGEE. V dropped 3 bases and J dropped 3; count of bases not matched to a gene: 13. CDR3 length: 17 residues. In DNA form, the CDR3 reads TGTGCCAGCAGCTCCGACTACAGGGGGCTAAAGAACTACGAGCAGTACTTC. This translates into CASSSDYRGLKNYEQYF.

The V gene is TRBV6-1, the J gene TRBJ2-3, with a tentative D call TRBD1 (5 bases). Trimming stripped 4 bases from V and 2 bases from J, with 22 bases between. The CDR3 extends over 18 amino acids. Germline V lookup: CDR1 MNHNS, CDR2 SASEGT. The CDR3 DNA reads as TGTGCCAGCAGTGGGTACGCTCAAGGGGCCTGGAACACAGATACGCAGTATTTT. Encoded protein: CASSGYAQGAWNTDTQYF.

This clone was detected a few times. The chain combines TRBV30 with TRBJ1-5, with D uncertain. The CDR3 loop spans 14 amino acids. Trimming shortened V by 0 bases and J by 1 base, and 7 bases separated the two germline ends. Germline loops: CDR1 GTSNPN, CDR2 SVGIG (reference sequence). In nucleotides, the CDR3 is TGTGCCTGGAGTGTACTGGGCAGCAATCAGCCCCAGCATTTT. The encoded protein is CAWSVLGSNQPQHF.

Notes on this clone: The germline gene is not matched at one end of the junction; a read error may be the cause. The CDR3 loop reads CASSVAGAGDTQYF. CDR3 coding DNA: TGTGCCAGCAGCGTAGCGGGGGCAGGGGATACGCAGTATTTT. This sequence joins TRBV7-9 and TRBJ2-3; the match to TRBD2 covers 9 bases. Germline V lookup: CDR1 SEHNR, CDR2 FQNEAQ (reference sequence). The CDR3 has 14 amino acids. The full variable domain, completed using reference TRBV7-9 and TRBJ2-3, is DTGVSQNPRHKITKRGQNVTFRCDPISEHNRLYWYRQTLGQGPEFLTYFQNEAQLEKSRLLSDRFSAERPKGSFSTLEIQRTEQGDSAMYLCASSVAGAGDTQYFGPGTRLTVL.

The chain is built from TRBV11-2 and TRBJ2-7; TRBD1 matches at 9 bases. This CDR3 is 16 amino acids long. Losses at the gene ends were 4 bases for V and 9 bases for J; bases not matched to a gene: 16. The germline CDR1 and CDR2 sequences are SGHAT and FQNNGV. CDR3 protein: CASSYSPGQGKSGQYF. CDR3 coding DNA: TGTGCCAGCAGCTATTCACCGGGACAGGGAAAGTCCGGGCAGTACTTC.

This clone was seen more than once but under ten times. The chain has TRBV4-1 and TRBJ2-5, with 13 bases identical to TRBD2. Germline V gene lookup returns CDR1 MGHRA and CDR2 YSYEKL. The CDR3 contains 16 residues. Germline trimming cut 1 base from V and 5 bases from J; bases unmatched to any gene: 4. In DNA, the CDR3 is TGCGCCAGCAGCCAAGTACTAGCGGGGGGGCGGGAGACCCAGTACTTC. Translation: CASSQVLAGGRETQYF.

The rearrangement links TRBV18 to TRBJ2-5, with TRBD1 as a possible D gene (5 bases). The CDR3 is 15 amino acids. V was cut by 6 bases and J by 0 bases, with 14 bases left in between. Germline V gene lookup returns CDR1 KGHSH and CDR2 LQKENI. CDR3 amino acids: CASSTRAQDQETQYF. CDR3 bases: TGTGCCAGCTCCACCAGGGCCCAGGACCAAGAGACCCAGTACTTC.

This chain uses TRBV7-2 with TRBJ1-4; D unresolved. This CDR3 comprises 16 residues. Germline loops: CDR1 SGHTA, CDR2 FQGNSA. V was trimmed by 1 base and J by 3 bases, leaving 12 bases between them. Written as DNA, the CDR3 is TGTGCCAGCAGCTTAGGCTCCCGGGGTTCTAATGAAAAACTGTTTTTT. Protein: CASSLGSRGSNEKLFF.

V is TRBV28 and J is TRBJ1-4, with 7 bases matching TRBD1. J gave up 6 bases and V 3 bases, and 10 bases lay outside the gene matches. This CDR3 has 16 residues. Germline loops: CDR1 MDHEN, CDR2 SYDVKM. CDR3 in amino acids: CASSFAGGQVYEKLFF. CDR3 sequence (DNA): TGTGCCAGCAGTTTTGCTGGCGGACAGGTTTATGAAAAACTGTTTTTT.

In its sample, this clone was seen once. The V and J genes are TRBV5-5 and TRBJ2-7; the match to TRBD1 covers 7 bases. Trimming removed 0 bases from V and 5 bases from J; junction bases left unmatched: 8. The germline gives CDR1 SGHKS, CDR2 YYEKEE (reference sequence). The CDR3 covers 15 residues. CDR3 protein: CASSLAPTGFNEQYF. The CDR3 DNA is TGTGCCAGCAGCTTGGCCCCGACAGGGTTCAACGAGCAGTACTTC.

Note on this clone: Other DNA sequences in this sample translate to the same CDR3. The genes are TRBV6-1 and TRBJ1-2; tentatively, D is TRBD1 (5 bases). V was pared by 2 bases and J by 3 bases, with 7 bases between. This CDR3 has 13 residues. Germline V gene lookup returns CDR1 MNHNS and CDR2 SASEGT. The CDR3 nucleotides are TGTGCCAGCAGTGAAACAGGATACTATGGCTACACCTTC. Its protein is CASSETGYYGYTF.

The chain employs TRBV7-9 and TRBJ2-7; TRBD1 is a possible D gene (5 bases). The last part of the DNA fits TRBJ2-5 better; the J call may be wrong. The CDR3 is made up of 13 amino acids. Per the germline V gene, CDR1 is SEHNR and CDR2 is FQNEAQ (reference sequence). For the CDR3, the DNA is TGTGCCAGCAGCTTAGCGCTGGGGCAGACCCAGTACTTC. It specifies CASSLALGQTQYF.

The chain is built from TRBV4-2 and TRBJ2-5; the match to TRBD2 covers 16 bases. The V segment lost 3 bases and the J segment 5 bases; nucleotides outside the gene matches: 3. The CDR3 is 16 residues long. Per the germline V gene, CDR1 is LGHNA and CDR2 is YNFKEQ. The CDR3 sequence: CASSQGTSGGGETQYF. DNA of the CDR3: TGTGCCAGCAGCCAGGGGACTAGCGGGGGGGGTGAGACCCAGTACTTC.

The genes are TRBV6-1 and TRBJ1-5; TRBD1 is a possible D gene (6 bases). From germline, CDR1 is MNHNS and CDR2 SASEGT. This CDR3 has 13 residues. Deletions cut 9 bases from V and 5 bases from J, with 14 bases between. The CDR3 nucleotides are TGTGCCAGTAGAGCCTCAGGGGATCAGCCCCAGCATTTT. It encodes CASRASGDQPQHF.

This clone was seen only once. The genes are TRBV11-2 and TRBJ2-2; 8 bases agree with TRBD1. CDR1 is SGHAT and CDR2 is FQNNGV in the germline V gene. The CDR3 loop spans 15 amino acids. V lost 5 bases, J lost 1 base, and 3 bases stayed unmatched. In DNA form, the CDR3 reads TGTGCCAGCAGCCCGGGGACAGGGAACACCGGGGAGCTGTTTTTT. Translation: CASSPGTGNTGELFF.

This sequence joins TRBV4-1 and TRBJ2-1, with 9 nucleotides matching TRBD2. V trimming: 0 bases; J trimming: 1 base; junction bases outside the gene matches: 7. This CDR3 comprises 18 residues. Germline values: CDR1 MGHRA, CDR2 YSYEKL. CDR3 protein: CASSQDPSSGDSYNEQFF. As DNA, the CDR3 is TGCGCCAGCAGCCAAGATCCGTCTAGCGGGGATTCCTACAATGAGCAGTTCTTC.

The chain has TRBV7-2 and TRBJ1-3; tentatively, D is TRBD1 (6 bases). The germline V gene has CDR1 SGHTA and CDR2 FQGNSA. The CDR3 consists of 18 residues. V lost 5 bases, J lost 2 bases, and 22 bases lay in between. The CDR3 loop reads CASSPQGVGQGAGNTIYF. CDR3 in DNA: TGTGCCAGCAGCCCCCAAGGTGTGGGACAAGGGGCTGGAAACACCATATATTTT.

The chain combines TRBV2 with TRBJ2-2; 9 nucleotides match TRBD1. Germline assignment: CDR1 SNHLY and CDR2 FYNNEI. J gave up 3 bases and V 6 bases, and 5 bases lay outside the gene matches. CDR3 size: 15 residues. CDR3 amino acids: CASRPTGGYTGELFF. The DNA of the CDR3 is TGTGCCAGCAGACCGACAGGGGGGTACACCGGGGAGCTGTTTTTT.